This TCR beta chain derives from a study of blood T cell repertoires in COVID-19. This clone turned up a few times. Per the study methods: Counts of nucleated cells, estimated from reference gene primer amplification, were obtained. Some clones are missing from TCRdb's copy, which holds only in-frame ones; the method was immunoSEQ multiplex PCR. Clone size and V and J calls were adopted from that table, with D and trimming inferred from the DNA. The table records about 140,000 clones, under 85% of them present only once. The sample comprised peripheral blood. The receptor was derived from a human donor in a cohort sampled during active COVID-19.

The CDR3 loop reads CASSRGASSNQPQHF. The CDR3, as DNA: TGTGCCAGCAGCCGAGGGGCCTCCAGCAATCAGCCCCAGCATTTT. V is TRBV7-8 and J is TRBJ1-5; tentative D call: TRBD1 (5 bases). V lost 5 bases and J lost 1, with 12 bases in between. Per the germline V gene, CDR1 is SGHVS and CDR2 is FQNEAQ. There are 15 residues in the CDR3.